A single sample is the source of the 28 T cell receptor beta chains below, sequenced in a study of cytomegalovirus exposure and HLA in healthy donors. The PCR had 60 Vbeta and 13 Jbeta primers. Sequencing was performed with immunoSEQ multiplex PCR; in TCRdb, only in-frame clones are kept and a portion is missing. The sample holds 120,000 to 150,000 clones; less than 85% are singletons and the top ten take 8.8%. The sequenced material came from PBMCs. The origin of the receptors is a woman in her 50s in good health and CMV-seropositive.

The chain combines TRBV7-2 with TRBJ2-2, with TRBD2 as a possible D gene (5 bases). V was shortened by 4 bases and J by 1 base, with 7 bases between the two germline ends. The V gene's germline CDR1 is SGHTA and CDR2 FQGNSA. The CDR3 has 14 amino acids. The CDR3 spells CASSSDLNTGELFF. Written as DNA, the CDR3 is TGTGCCAGCAGCTCGGACTTGAACACCGGGGAGCTGTTTTTT.

This sequence joins TRBV6-5 and TRBJ2-5; the D gene is possibly TRBD1 (7 bases). Trimming took off 4 bases at V and 4 bases at J, with 13 bases between the two ends. This CDR3 is built from 14 residues. Germline V CDR1 and CDR2: MNHEY, SVGAGI. In nucleotides, the CDR3 is TGTGCCAGCAGTTTCCCAGGGGGAGGAGAGACCCAGTACTTC. It yields the protein CASSFPGGGETQYF.

This chain joins TRBV6-5 and TRBJ1-1; D is uncertain. V lost 3 bases and J lost 11, with 13 bases in between. CDR3 size: 12 residues. The germline CDR1 and CDR2 sequences are MNHEY and SVGAGI. CDR3 nucleotide sequence: TGTGCCAGCAGTTATGGTCCGGGGTCGGCTTTCTTT. As protein: CASSYGPGSAFF.

The V call is TRBV2, the J call TRBJ2-1, with TRBD2 as a possible D gene (5 bases). V lost 6 bases and J 5 bases, leaving 17 bases between the germline ends. The length of the CDR3 is 15 residues. Germline values: CDR1 SNHLY, CDR2 FYNNEI. The CDR3 spells CASRRDGRSNNEQFF. CDR3 DNA sequence: TGTGCCAGCAGGAGGGATGGTCGGTCAAACAATGAGCAGTTCTTC. Based on the CDR3 plus reference TRBV2 and TRBJ2-1, the full variable domain is EPEVTQTPSHQVTQMGQEVILRCVPISNHLYFYWYRQILGQKVEFLVSFYNNEISEKSEIFDDQFSVERPDGSNFTLKIRSTKLEDSAMYFCASRRDGRSNNEQFFGPGTRLTVL.

This clone came up once. CDR3 sequence reads: CASSFQGANQPQHF. As DNA, the CDR3 is TGTGCCAGCAGTTTTCAGGGGGCTAATCAGCCCCAGCATTTT. J is TRBJ1-5 and V is TRBV27; 8 nucleotides align to TRBD1. The ends lost 3 bases at V and 4 bases at J; junction bases unmatched: 2. The CDR3 has 14 amino acids. Germline V CDR1 and CDR2: MNHEY, SMNVEV (reference sequence).

The rearrangement uses TRBV27 and TRBJ2-7; 13 bases are a match to TRBD2. There are 15 residues in the CDR3. The J segment lost 3 bases and the V segment lost 5 bases, leaving 4 bases of the junction unmatched. Germline CDR1 and CDR2: MNHEY and SMNVEV (reference sequence). The DNA for the CDR3 is TGTGCCAGCAGTGTCGGACTAGCGGGGGTCTACGAGCAGTACTTC. This codes for CASSVGLAGVYEQYF.

This chain links TRBV5-4 with TRBJ2-1, with D unclear. The CDR3 spans 11 residues. Trimming cost V 0 bases and J 9 bases, with 4 bases left between them. The germline V gene has CDR1 SGHNT and CDR2 YYREEE (reference sequence). The CDR3 DNA sequence: TGTGCCAGCAGCTTGGCATTTGAGCAGTTCTTC. Protein: CASSLAFEQFF.

The V gene is TRBV1, the J gene TRBJ1-1; TRBD1, as called in the table, went unchecked against the DNA. TRBV1 is assigned pseudogene status. The CDR3 length is 16 residues. In DNA, the CDR3 is TGCACCAGCAGCCAGATCGGACAGGGAATGAACACTGAAGCTTTCTTT. Translating gives CTSSQIGQGMNTEAFF.

The rearrangement links TRBV29-1 to TRBJ2-7; 10 positions agree with TRBD2. CDR1 and CDR2 from the germline V gene are SQVTM and ANQGSEA. V shed 5 bases and J 6 bases; nucleotides not matched to a gene: 13. The CDR3 extends over 15 amino acids. The CDR3, as DNA: TGCAGCGTTCTCCCCAGCGGGGGGGCCTCCCTCGAGCAGTACTTC. It specifies CSVLPSGGASLEQYF.

This clone appeared once. V and J are TRBV15 and TRBJ1-5; unclear D gene. There are 15 residues in the CDR3. V was shortened by 2 bases and J by 0 bases, with 8 bases between the two germline ends. Germline CDR1 LNHNV, CDR2 YYDKDF (reference sequence). In DNA, the CDR3 is TGTGCCACCAGCAGATTCCAGTATAGCAATCAGCCCCAGCATTTT. This codes for CATSRFQYSNQPQHF.

The rearrangement uses TRBV12-5 and TRBJ2-1; the match to TRBD2 covers 9 bases. CDR1 and CDR2 from the germline V gene are LGHNT and FRNRAP. CDR3 length: 16 residues. The V segment lost 7 bases and the J segment 7 bases; nucleotides outside the gene matches: 14. The CDR3 is CASVFGVGGGGNEQFF. CDR3 DNA sequence: TGTGCTAGTGTTTTTGGGGTCGGCGGGGGGGGAAATGAGCAGTTCTTC.

The chain uses TRBV6-1 and TRBJ2-5, with 10 nucleotides matching TRBD1. The germline V gene has CDR1 MNHNS and CDR2 SASEGT. The CDR3 is made up of 15 amino acids. V lost 4 bases, J lost 2 bases, and 4 bases stayed unmatched. CDR3 nucleotide sequence: TGTGCCAGCAGTGGGGGACAGGGGCGACAAGAGACCCAGTACTTC. Amino acid sequence: CASSGGQGRQETQYF.

A few counts support this clone. The chain employs TRBV4-2 and TRBJ1-2, with D possibly TRBD1 on 5 matching bases. The CDR3 has 13 amino acids. Trimming took 4 bases from V and 4 from J, leaving 10 bases between them. CDR1 is LGHNA, CDR2 YNFKEQ, per germline. As DNA, the CDR3 is TGTGCCAGCAGCCGTCAGGGTAGCTATGGCTACACCTTC. It encodes CASSRQGSYGYTF.

The chain is built from TRBV7-9 and TRBJ2-1; D gene unclear. This CDR3 comprises 12 residues. The V end lost 5 bases, the J end lost 8 bases, and 10 bases lay between the germline ends. Germline V gene sequence: CDR1 SEHNR, CDR2 FQNEAQ (reference sequence). The chain's CDR3 is CASSPVGYEQFF. CDR3 DNA: TGTGCCAGCAGCCCAGTGGGCTATGAGCAGTTCTTC.

With respect to this clone: The junction departs from the called germline gene at one end, perhaps through a read error. The rearrangement links TRBV19 to TRBJ1-5, with TRBD1 as a possible D gene (6 bases). From germline, CDR1 is LNHDA and CDR2 SQIVND (reference sequence). CDR3 size: 15 residues. This CDR3 reads CASRSSGGSNRPQHF. The CDR3 nucleotides read TGTGCCAGTAGATCCTCGGGGGGCTCCAATCGGCCCCAGCATTTT.

CDR3 loop: CASTPTGVSGNTIYF. The CDR3 coding sequence is TGTGCCAGCACCCCGACGGGGGTTTCTGGAAACACCATATATTTT. This chain connects TRBV6-1 to TRBJ1-3; perhaps TRBD1 as D (5 bases). The length of the CDR3 is 15 residues. V was cut by 7 bases and J by 1 base, with 14 bases left in between. CDR1 MNHNS and CDR2 SASEGT come from the germline V gene.

The rearrangement joins TRBV7-9 to TRBJ2-5, with D perhaps TRBD2 (6 bases). This CDR3 has 11 amino acids. Trimming removed 6 bases from V and 9 bases from J, with 11 bases in between. Germline V lookup: CDR1 SEHNR, CDR2 FQNEAQ (reference sequence). The CDR3 spells CASSPRESQYF. In nucleotides, the CDR3 is TGTGCCAGCAGTCCCCGGGAGTCCCAGTACTTC.

The J gene is TRBJ1-6, the V gene TRBV11-2; 10 bases are shared with TRBD1. V lost 5 bases and J lost 8; bases outside the gene matches: 6. CDR1 is SGHAT, CDR2 FQNNGV, per germline. There are 15 residues in the CDR3. CDR3 sequence reads: CASSAGTGVYSPLHF. The DNA for the CDR3 is TGTGCCAGCAGCGCCGGGACAGGGGTCTATTCACCCCTCCACTTT.

This rearrangement joins TRBV18 to TRBJ1-3; 9 bases map to TRBD1. The CDR3 length is 17 residues. The trim removed 3 bases at V and 3 bases at J, leaving 9 bases unmatched. Germline CDR1 KGHSH, CDR2 LQKENI. The CDR3 bases are TGTGCCAGCTCACCTTCACCGGGACAGGGAATTGGAAACACCATATATTTT. Translated: CASSPSPGQGIGNTIYF.

This sequence joins TRBV7-9 and TRBJ2-7; D unclear. Trimming took 0 bases from V and 2 from J, leaving 8 bases between them. The CDR3 has 14 amino acids. Germline assignment: CDR1 SEHNR and CDR2 FQNEAQ (reference sequence). In DNA, the CDR3 is TGTGCCAGCAGCTTAGCATACAGCACCTACGAGCAGTACTTC. It yields the protein CASSLAYSTYEQYF.

The chain combines TRBV9 with TRBJ1-2; maybe TRBD1 (6 bases). Between the trimmed V and J ends, which lost 3 bases and 2 bases, there was a span of 17 bases. Germline V lookup: CDR1 SGDLS, CDR2 YYNGEE. The CDR3 spans 16 residues. In DNA form, the CDR3 reads TGTGCCAGCAGCGGGCAGGGGCAAATTTCGAACTATGGCTACACCTTC. It codes for CASSGQGQISNYGYTF.

This chain joins TRBV10-3 and TRBJ2-3, with D possibly matching TRBD1 (5 bases). CDR1 is ENHRY, CDR2 SYGVKD, per germline. Trimming removed 2 bases from V and 6 bases from J, with 18 bases in between. The CDR3 sequence is 16 residues long. In DNA, the CDR3 is TGTGCCATCAGTGAGAGAGGAAGGGGCAATGGGGATACGCAGTATTTT. Translating it yields CAISERGRGNGDTQYF.

The rearrangement joins TRBV7-2 to TRBJ2-4; D tentatively fits TRBD1 or TRBD2 (6 bases each). Looked up from germline, CDR1 is SGHTA and CDR2 is FQGNSA. CDR3 length: 17 amino acids. V lost 5 bases and J 0 bases, leaving 17 bases between the germline ends. CDR3 sequence reads: CASSLGGLSQAKNIQYF. Written as DNA, the CDR3 is TGTGCCAGCAGCCTAGGGGGACTCTCCCAAGCCAAAAACATTCAGTACTTC.

The V call is TRBV28, the J call TRBJ2-7, with 9 positions matching TRBD1. CDR1 and CDR2 from the germline V gene are MDHEN and SYDVKM. Losses at the gene ends were 4 bases for V and 5 bases for J; bases not matched to a gene: 9. This CDR3 spans 15 amino acids. CDR3 DNA: TGTGCCAGCAGTTCTTCCGGGACAGGGAATAACGAGCAGTACTTC. Encoded protein: CASSSSGTGNNEQYF.

This clone came up a few times. The chain couples TRBV4-3 to TRBJ2-1; D gene uncertain. The germline V and J ends were trimmed by 1 base and 0 bases, with 10 bases remaining between them. The CDR3 spans 16 residues. Germline V CDR1 and CDR2: LGHNA, YSLEER. CDR3 DNA sequence: TGCGCCAGCAGCCAAGTCCCCCTAAGCTCCTACAATGAGCAGTTCTTC. It is translated as CASSQVPLSSYNEQFF.

V usage is TRBV19 and J usage is TRBJ1-4, with D possibly being TRBD1 (5 bases). The V gene lost 6 bases and the J gene lost 12 bases, with 20 bases spanning the gap. This CDR3 is built from 14 residues. Germline V lookup: CDR1 LNHDA, CDR2 SQIVND (reference sequence). The chain's CDR3 is CASSYVGSPRELFF. CDR3 coding DNA: TGTGCCAGTAGCTACGTCGGCAGCCCCAGGGAACTGTTTTTT.

The V and J genes are TRBV30 and TRBJ1-6; 9 bases are a match to TRBD1. The CDR3 runs 14 residues. J lost 9 bases, V lost 5 bases, and 8 bases had no gene match. Germline V gene sequence: CDR1 GTSNPN, CDR2 SVGIG (reference sequence). The CDR3 nucleotides read TGTGCCTGGGAGACAGGGGGGTCGGGTTCACCCCTCCACTTT. Translated: CAWETGGSGSPLHF.

The gene calls are TRBV7-9 and TRBJ1-1; D is undetermined. The CDR3 runs 14 residues. Trimming took off 6 bases at V and 3 bases at J, with 14 bases between the two ends. Per germline, CDR1 SEHNR and CDR2 FQNEAQ (reference sequence). The CDR3 is CASRRDGEDTEAFF. DNA for the CDR3: TGTGCCAGCAGACGTGACGGAGAGGACACTGAAGCTTTCTTT.